A single TCR beta chain is shown here with its context. Time point denoted: peripheral blood 6 weeks after treatment start. The study enrolled patients with locally advanced or metastatic urothelial carcinoma. This sample is part of a study of PD-L1 blockade in urothelial cancer. Whole-study context: At 3 weeks (second dose) and 6 weeks after starting treatment, blood was analyzed.

TCRdb keeps only in-frame clones here, not all; method: immunoSEQ multiplex PCR. The table records 25,000 to 35,000 clones, roughly three quarters of them present only once. Germline CDR1 reads SEHNR; CDR2 reads FQNEAQ (reference sequence). The CDR3 spans 16 residues. Trimming removed 4 bases from V and 1 base from J, with 16 bases in between. The sequencing here drew on PBMCs, taken around atezolizumab (anti-PD-L1) treatment. The chain is built from TRBV7-9 and TRBJ1-1; D remains unclear. The receptor was derived from a man between 65 and 85 years old with urothelial cancer. The DNA of the CDR3 is TGTGCCAGCAGCTCCCATAGGAGCCACCCGAACACTGAAGCTTTCTTT. It yields the protein CASSSHRSHPNTEAFF.